These T cell receptor beta chains were read from a single sample in a study of T-cell memory formation after mild COVID-19. TCRdb reprocessed the 5' RACE reads via MiXCR and lists one record per CDR3 protein. The repertoire consists of 250,000 to 300,000 distinct CDR3 sequences, with 15% to 20% occurring once and the leading ten covering about a fifth. Sequenced: PBMCs or a T cell subset sorted from them (not recorded which). The receptors come from a man aged 18 to 35 who had mild COVID-19 (a few samples of this study predate the infection). Cell type and time point are not known. Each CDR3 is given with its conserved first and last residue.

V gene: TRBV6-5
J gene: TRBJ1-2
CDR3 protein: CASSYSTVGTNYGYTF

V gene: TRBV6-2/TRBV6-3
J gene: TRBJ2-1
CDR3 protein: CASSNNRRQFF

V gene: TRBV12-3/TRBV12-4
J gene: TRBJ1-1
CDR3 protein: CASRATDSKGTEAFF

V gene: TRBV5-1
J gene: TRBJ2-3
CDR3 protein: CASSLASAGGPDTQYF

V gene: TRBV6-5
J gene: TRBJ2-3
CDR3 protein: CASSYLGSSRDTQYF

V gene: TRBV7-6
J gene: TRBJ2-4
CDR3 protein: CASSSRGGQNIQYF

V gene: TRBV7-9
J gene: TRBJ1-4
CDR3 protein: CASSLVTREKLFF

V gene: TRBV4-3
J gene: TRBJ2-2
CDR3 protein: CASSRDRNANTGELFF

V gene: TRBV5-5
J gene: TRBJ1-4
CDR3 protein: CASSLIGGNEKLFF

V gene: TRBV5-1
J gene: TRBJ1-5
CDR3 protein: CASAPDRENQPQHF

V gene: TRBV4-3
J gene: TRBJ2-5
CDR3 protein: CASSQVPGQGEETQYF

V gene: TRBV6-5
J gene: TRBJ1-1
CDR3 protein: CASSYSTGAGTEAFF

V gene: TRBV12-3/TRBV12-4
J gene: TRBJ1-1
CDR3 protein: CASSTNRGGAFF

V gene: TRBV4-3
J gene: TRBJ2-5
CDR3 protein: CASSQGAGGGEETQYF

V gene: TRBV5-1
J gene: TRBJ1-2
CDR3 protein: CASSLGEGTSYGYTF

V gene: TRBV6-1
J gene: TRBJ1-2
CDR3 protein: CAGTVSNYGYTF

V gene: TRBV19
J gene: TRBJ2-7
CDR3 protein: CASSMTSGGSYEQYF

V gene: TRBV7-9
J gene: TRBJ2-1
CDR3 protein: CASSAYVRGNEQFF

V gene: TRBV5-1
J gene: TRBJ2-2
CDR3 protein: CASRTGTTVAGELFF

V gene: TRBV6-2/TRBV6-3
J gene: TRBJ1-6
CDR3 protein: CASRDRRSYNSPLHF

V gene: TRBV19
J gene: TRBJ1-2
CDR3 protein: CASSSNGRGGYTF

V gene: TRBV5-1
J gene: TRBJ2-1
CDR3 protein: CASSQGLAVTNEQFF

V gene: TRBV5-1
J gene: TRBJ2-2
CDR3 protein: CASSGGAVTGELFF

V gene: TRBV4-3
J gene: TRBJ1-2
CDR3 protein: CASSQEWGVYGYTF

V gene: TRBV9
J gene: TRBJ2-2
CDR3 protein: CASGVGANTGELFF

V gene: TRBV20-1
J gene: TRBJ2-5
CDR3 protein: CSASQTSGGPMETQYF

V gene: TRBV7-9
J gene: TRBJ1-1
CDR3 protein: CASSLAFEAFF

V gene: TRBV12-3/TRBV12-4
J gene: TRBJ1-5
CDR3 protein: CASSLLRTALYSNSNQPQHF

V gene: TRBV5-1
J gene: TRBJ2-3
CDR3 protein: CASSFSGQPDTQYF

V gene: TRBV4-2
J gene: TRBJ2-5
CDR3 protein: CASSQGHSGEVQYF

V gene: TRBV6-5
J gene: TRBJ1-1
CDR3 protein: CASSYGGARAEAFF